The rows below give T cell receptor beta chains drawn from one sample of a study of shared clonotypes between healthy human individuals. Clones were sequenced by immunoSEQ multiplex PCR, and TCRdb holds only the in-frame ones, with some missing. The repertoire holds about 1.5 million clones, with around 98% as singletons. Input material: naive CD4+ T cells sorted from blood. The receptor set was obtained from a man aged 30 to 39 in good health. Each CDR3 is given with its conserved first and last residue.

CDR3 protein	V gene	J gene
CASSPSHGTGVYEQYF	TRBV11-2	TRBJ2-7
CASSYVQGASYEQYF	TRBV6-6	TRBJ2-7
CASCYRGNTGELFF	TRBV18	TRBJ2-2
CQAGETDTQYF	TRBV20-1	TRBJ2-3
CASSQAGDTQYF	TRBV4-1	TRBJ2-3
CASSDNPIVGETQYF	TRBV5-1	TRBJ2-5
CASSVGVRGTEAFF	TRBV9	TRBJ1-1
CASQLMAEAFF	TRBV2	TRBJ1-1
CASSRGLAGAQYF	TRBV7-9	TRBJ2-5
CASSLPTDTQYF	TRBV5-1	TRBJ2-3
CASRGTGFYEQYF	TRBV6-5	TRBJ2-7
CASSLTGAGNQPQHF	TRBV27	TRBJ1-5
CASSPRGGNTEAFF	TRBV7-9	TRBJ1-1
CASSLPDREKLFF	TRBV5-5	TRBJ1-4
CASSLRVGQPQHF	TRBV5-1	TRBJ1-5
CASSRHLQRGLSYEQYF	TRBV6-4	TRBJ2-7
CASSITRIQGYGYTF	TRBV5-8	TRBJ1-2
CASSWREGGTQYF	TRBV13	TRBJ2-5
CASSLIKDRVSENPNEKLFF	TRBV5-1	TRBJ1-4
CASSYRPGPVADTQYF	TRBV6-5	TRBJ2-3
CASSLQGARPNEKLFF	TRBV7-9	TRBJ1-4
CASSDQGSPNEQFF	TRBV5-1	TRBJ2-1
CASSYGTSGSADTQYF	TRBV11-2	TRBJ2-3
CASSQERGLEQFF	TRBV4-3	TRBJ2-1
CASGLGQGPGELFF	TRBV12-5	TRBJ2-2
CSARADRDQFF	TRBV20-1	TRBJ2-1
CSVVRDRSLDETQYF	TRBV29-1	TRBJ2-5
CASSGPGPRSTEAFF	TRBV2	TRBJ1-1
CASSSPMGLMNTEAFF	TRBV7-8	TRBJ1-1
CASSLRLAAPQYF	TRBV7-2	TRBJ2-5
CASGLVGQGTDTQYF	TRBV12-5	TRBJ2-3
CASSPRMLPYEQYF	TRBV4-1	TRBJ2-7
CASSLGSGRDTQYF	TRBV5-1	TRBJ2-3
CASSEYLGGPQHF	TRBV25-1	TRBJ1-5
CASSLFGDRTEAFF	TRBV5-6	TRBJ1-1
CASSAGGELFF	TRBV2	TRBJ2-2
CASRARVSDQPQHF	TRBV2	TRBJ1-5
CASSTRRDRDYSGANVLTF	TRBV21-1	TRBJ2-6
CASSLGSGAATQYF	TRBV28	TRBJ2-5
CASSLGRHNEQFF	TRBV5-1	TRBJ2-1
CASRSPGGGELFF	TRBV28	TRBJ2-2
CASSTGSVYGYTF	TRBV6-5	TRBJ1-2
CASSLGHLGVDKNIQYF	TRBV5-1	TRBJ2-4
CASRRDGPGELFF	TRBV6-4	TRBJ2-2
CASSLLGAGATRETQYF	TRBV7-9	TRBJ2-5
CAWSPQGGASYNEQFF	TRBV30	TRBJ2-1